This TCR beta chain derives from a study of blood T cell repertoires in COVID-19. As for the study in general: Italy, Spain and the United States were the sources of the convalescent and acute COVID-19 samples. The analysed material was cDNA or gDNA that came from T cells, B-cell-depleted T cells, or PBMCs.

Sequenced by immunoSEQ multiplex PCR; TCRdb stores in-frame clones only, minus some. The repertoire holds 300,000 to 350,000 clones, with around 85% as singletons. Cohorts were based on clinical histories the participants reported. The study counted Cohort 3 donors as recovered given two negative PCRs, clearance, or symptom resolution. Trimming cost V 4 bases and J 7 bases; bases outside gene matches: 2. The CDR3 sequence is 12 residues long. In germline, CDR1 is SGHNT, CDR2 YYREEE (reference sequence). The receptor comes from a young man who had recovered from COVID-19. The material sequenced was PBMCs or T cells enriched from blood (not recorded which). V is TRBV5-4 and J is TRBJ2-1, with 7 bases aligning to TRBD2. CDR3 nucleotide sequence: TGTGCCAGCAGCGGGGGAGGGAATGAGCAGTTCTTC. It is translated as CASSGGGNEQFF. Variable domain in full (rest from reference TRBV5-4 and TRBJ2-1): ETGVTQSPTHLIKTRGQQVTLRCSSQSGHNTVSWYQQALGQGPQFIFQYYREEENGRGNFPPRFSGLQFPNYSSELNVNALELDDSALYLCASSGGGNEQFFGPGTRLTVL.